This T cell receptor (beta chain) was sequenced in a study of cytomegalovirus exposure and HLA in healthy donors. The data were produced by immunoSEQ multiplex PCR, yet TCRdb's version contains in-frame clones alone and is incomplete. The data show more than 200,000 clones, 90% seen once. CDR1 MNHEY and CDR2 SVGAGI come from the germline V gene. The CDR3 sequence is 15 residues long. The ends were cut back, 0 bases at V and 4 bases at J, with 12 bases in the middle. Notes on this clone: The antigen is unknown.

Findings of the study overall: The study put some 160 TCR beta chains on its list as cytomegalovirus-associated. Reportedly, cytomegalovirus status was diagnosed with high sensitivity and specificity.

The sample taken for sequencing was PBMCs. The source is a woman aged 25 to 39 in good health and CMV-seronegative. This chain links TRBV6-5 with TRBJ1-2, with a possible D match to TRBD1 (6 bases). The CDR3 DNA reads TGTGCCAGCAGTTACTCGACTGGGGGCAGCTATGGCTACACCTTC. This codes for CASSYSTGGSYGYTF.